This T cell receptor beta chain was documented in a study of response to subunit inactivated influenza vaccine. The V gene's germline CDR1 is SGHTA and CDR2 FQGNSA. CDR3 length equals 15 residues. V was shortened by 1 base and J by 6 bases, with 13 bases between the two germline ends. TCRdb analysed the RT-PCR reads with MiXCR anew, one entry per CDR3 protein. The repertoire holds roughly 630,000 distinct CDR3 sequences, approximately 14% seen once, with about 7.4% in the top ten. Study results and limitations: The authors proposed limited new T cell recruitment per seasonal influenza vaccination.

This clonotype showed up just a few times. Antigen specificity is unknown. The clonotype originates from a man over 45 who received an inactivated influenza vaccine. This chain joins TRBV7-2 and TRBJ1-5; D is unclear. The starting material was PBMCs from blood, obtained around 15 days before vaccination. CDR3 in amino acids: CASSLVGDTAQPQHF. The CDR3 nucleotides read TGTGCCAGCAGCTTAGTCGGGGATACCGCTCAGCCCCAGCATTTT. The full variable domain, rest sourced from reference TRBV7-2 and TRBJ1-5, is GAGVSQSPSNKVTEKGKDVELRCDPISGHTALYWYRQSLGQGLEFLIYFQGNSAPDKSGLPSDRFSAERTGGSVSTLTIQRTQQEDSAVYLCASSLVGDTAQPQHFGDGTRLSIL.